The 27 T cell receptor beta chains below come from one sample, sequenced in a study of shared clonotypes between healthy human individuals (dated by TCRdb to 2020 to 2021). Library construction relied on the immunoSEQ multiplex PCR assay. The immuneACCESS repertoire file appears here via TCRdb, limited to in-frame rearrangements. These files lack a portion of the clones; in checked studies, under half of the deficit traces to unresolved V genes, and the cause of the others is not known. Here the sample has 300,000 to 400,000 clones; over 75% occur a single time. The leading ten clones occupy roughly 16% of the sample. The sample comprised memory CD8+ T cells sorted from blood. Reading the label with the study, this specimen's cell subset or site is: CD45RO+ cells pooled with CCR7-negative TemRA cells. The receptors were sampled from a man aged 18-30 years in good health.

Regarding this clone: In the same sample, other DNA sequences code for this CDR3. The rearrangement joins TRBV6-5 to TRBJ2-7; D is perhaps TRBD2 (6 bases). Per germline, CDR1 MNHEY and CDR2 SVGAGI. This CDR3 contains 14 residues. The germline V and J ends were trimmed by 2 bases and 3 bases, with 11 bases remaining between them. The CDR3 is CASSYGAGDYEQYF. The CDR3 DNA reads TGTGCCAGCAGTTACGGAGCGGGCGACTACGAGCAGTACTTC.

The chain is built from TRBV7-9 and TRBJ2-1; D uncertain. V dropped 8 bases and J dropped 7 bases, with 6 bases sitting between them. Germline lookup yields CDR1 SEHNR and CDR2 FQNEAQ (reference sequence). The CDR3 length is 10 residues. The CDR3 nucleotides read TGTGCCAGCGGTGGGAATGAGCAGTTCTTC. Translating gives CASGGNEQFF.

The chain couples TRBV7-2 to TRBJ1-1, with D unresolved. Germline-derived CDR1 and CDR2 are SGHTA and FQGNSA. The length of the CDR3 is 13 residues. V was trimmed by 5 bases and J by 7 bases, leaving 14 bases between them. The CDR3 here is CASSVGFAFEAFF. The CDR3 DNA is TGTGCCAGCAGCGTCGGGTTCGCCTTTGAAGCTTTCTTT.

The genes are TRBV11-3 and TRBJ2-2, with 8 positions matching TRBD1. The germline V gene has CDR1 SGHNT and CDR2 YENEEA. The length of the CDR3 is 14 residues. Trimming cost V 5 bases and J 6 bases; bases outside gene matches: 5. CDR3 loop: CASSIWDRPGELFF. CDR3 bases: TGTGCCAGCAGCATCTGGGACAGGCCCGGGGAGCTGTTTTTT.

A few counts support this clone. The V call is TRBV4-1, the J call TRBJ2-7; 7 bases are a match to TRBD1. V shed 4 bases and J 2 bases; nucleotides not matched to a gene: 8. Germline lookup yields CDR1 MGHRA and CDR2 YSYEKL. CDR3 length: 15 amino acids. CDR3 sequence reads: CASSLTLDRAYEQYF. CDR3 bases: TGCGCCAGCAGCCTGACACTCGACAGGGCCTACGAGCAGTACTTC.

The chain recombines TRBV5-6 with TRBJ1-5; unclear D gene. Germline-derived CDR1 and CDR2 are SGHDT and YYEEEE. This CDR3 is built from 14 residues. Trimming shortened V by 3 bases and J by 3 bases, and 10 bases separated the two germline ends. The CDR3 loop reads CASSSDGNNQPQHF. The CDR3 region has the DNA TGTGCCAGCAGCTCTGACGGAAACAATCAGCCCCAGCATTTT.

The chain joins TRBV6-6 to TRBJ2-2; no clear D gene. Trimming removed 7 bases at V and 9 bases at J, with 12 bases between. The CDR3 runs 12 residues. The germline CDR1 and CDR2 sequences are MNHNY and SVGAGI (reference sequence). CDR3 amino acids: CASTATAWELFF. The CDR3 nucleotides read TGTGCCAGCACGGCCACGGCCTGGGAGCTGTTTTTT.

V and J are TRBV4-2 and TRBJ2-3, with 9 bases that match TRBD2. The ends lost 4 bases at V and 4 bases at J; junction bases unmatched: 9. CDR3 length equals 16 residues. Germline assignment: CDR1 LGHNA and CDR2 YNFKEQ. The CDR3 coding sequence is TGTGCCAGCAGCCGGGAAGAAGCGGGGGGAGCAGATACGCAGTATTTT. Translated, it gives CASSREEAGGADTQYF.

V is TRBV2 and J is TRBJ1-1, with D unresolved. The CDR3 consists of 11 residues. Per germline, CDR1 SNHLY and CDR2 FYNNEI. Between the trimmed V and J ends, which lost 2 bases and 7 bases, there was a span of 5 bases. CDR3 sequence reads: CASSERVEAFF. CDR3 bases: TGTGCCAGCAGTGAACGGGTTGAAGCTTTCTTT.

This clone was counted a single time. The CDR3: CASSVAGGVSYEQYF. The DNA for the CDR3 is TGTGCCAGCAGCGTAGCCGGCGGGGTCTCCTACGAGCAGTACTTC. The chain carries TRBV9 and TRBJ2-7; D possibly corresponds to TRBD2 (6 bases). This CDR3 spans 15 amino acids. Germline V gives CDR1 SGDLS, CDR2 YYNGEE. V shed 0 bases and J shed 0 bases, with 10 bases lying between them.

The V and J genes are TRBV4-1 and TRBJ1-4; TRBD1 matches 7 bases. CDR1 and CDR2 from the germline V gene are MGHRA and YSYEKL. V was pared by 2 bases and J by 2 bases, with 5 bases of the junction left unmatched. The CDR3 covers 16 residues. The CDR3 DNA reads TGCGCCAGCAGCCAAAAACAGGGGAAGACTAATGAAAAACTGTTTTTT. Its translation is CASSQKQGKTNEKLFF.

In its sample, this clone was seen a few times. The chain couples TRBV10-3 to TRBJ2-2; TRBD2 agrees at 10 bases. This CDR3 contains 16 residues. Trimming at V came to 1 base and at J to 6 bases, leaving 5 bases not matched to a gene. Germline CDR1 and CDR2: ENHRY and SYGVKD. The CDR3 nucleotides read TGTGCCATCAGTGAGTTACGGCTAGCGGGAGCCGGGGAGCTGTTTTTT. This translates into CAISELRLAGAGELFF.

J is TRBJ1-1 and V is TRBV5-6; 9 bases fit TRBD1. Germline V CDR1 and CDR2: SGHDT, YYEEEE. The J segment lost 4 bases and the V segment lost 0 bases, leaving 7 bases of the junction unmatched. This CDR3 region has 16 residues. The CDR3 sequence is CASSLALGQGVTEAFF. The CDR3 DNA sequence: TGTGCCAGCAGCTTGGCCTTGGGACAGGGTGTCACTGAAGCTTTCTTT.

This chain links TRBV10-2 with TRBJ2-7; D uncertain. V shed 4 bases and J shed 0 bases, with 16 bases lying between them. The CDR3 is 16 amino acids. Germline CDR1 WSHSY, CDR2 SAAADI. Here the CDR3 reads CASSGGSESASYEQYF. The CDR3 DNA is TGCGCCAGCAGTGGGGGAAGCGAGTCCGCCTCCTACGAGCAGTACTTC.

J is TRBJ1-1 and V is TRBV20-1, with 8 nucleotides matching TRBD1. Germline loops: CDR1 DFQATT, CDR2 SNEGSKA (reference sequence). Trimming removed 6 bases from V and 5 bases from J; junction bases left unmatched: 2. The CDR3 totals 11 residues. The CDR3, as DNA: TGCAGTGCCTGGGACAGGACTGAAGCTTTCTTT. Its protein is CSAWDRTEAFF.

The V call is TRBV4-1, the J call TRBJ2-7; 7 nucleotides match TRBD2. This CDR3 spans 17 amino acids. Germline loops: CDR1 MGHRA, CDR2 YSYEKL. The V gene end was trimmed by 2 bases and the J gene end by 1 base; junction bases not matched to a gene: 11. CDR3 amino acids: CASSQIRAGPNSYEQYF. The CDR3, as DNA: TGCGCCAGCAGCCAAATTCGAGCGGGACCTAATTCCTACGAGCAGTACTTC.

The chain employs TRBV30 and TRBJ1-5; TRBD1 aligns across 7 bases. Germline loops: CDR1 GTSNPN, CDR2 SVGIG (reference sequence). V shed 5 bases and J 4 bases; nucleotides not matched to a gene: 5. The CDR3 has 13 amino acids. The CDR3 protein is CAWGAGGNQPQHF. CDR3 coding DNA: TGTGCCTGGGGAGCAGGGGGTAATCAGCCCCAGCATTTT.

The chain has TRBV19 and TRBJ2-7; D may be TRBD1 or TRBD2 (6 bases each). The length of the CDR3 is 16 residues. Trimming cost V 3 bases and J 0 bases, with 15 bases left between them. Germline CDR1 reads LNHDA; CDR2 reads SQIVND (reference sequence). The CDR3 DNA sequence: TGTGCCAGTAGTATCGGCAGGGGACTTAGCTCCTACGAGCAGTACTTC. The encoded protein is CASSIGRGLSSYEQYF.

The genes are TRBV4-1 and TRBJ2-5; 7 positions match TRBD2. The end of the DNA fits TRBJ2-7 better, so the J call may be wrong. Looked up from germline, CDR1 is MGHRA and CDR2 is YSYEKL. This CDR3 is built from 17 residues. In nucleotides, the CDR3 is TGCGCCAGCAGCCCGTCCTCGCTGGGGGGGAGCTCCTACGAGCAGTACTTC. Encoded protein: CASSPSSLGGSSYEQYF.

The genes are TRBV5-1 and TRBJ2-5; TRBD1 matches at 7 bases. Germline V gene data show CDR1 as SGHRS and CDR2 as YFSETQ. This CDR3 contains 15 residues. Germline trimming cut 4 bases from V and 5 bases from J; bases unmatched to any gene: 11. The CDR3 nucleotides are TGCGCCAGCAGCCAATCGACAGGGTGGTACGAGACCCAGTACTTC. Its translation: CASSQSTGWYETQYF.

The V and J genes are TRBV7-9 and TRBJ1-2, with D possibly TRBD1 on 5 matching bases. This CDR3 is 16 amino acids long. CDR1 is SEHNR, CDR2 FQNEAQ, per germline (reference sequence). The V and J ends lost 5 bases and 5 bases respectively, with 21 bases between them. Written as DNA, the CDR3 is TGTGCCAGCAGCCCATCCGGTATGGGACCTTCTTATGGCTACACCTTC. It yields the protein CASSPSGMGPSYGYTF.

The J gene is TRBJ2-5, the V gene TRBV5-1; D is possibly TRBD1 (6 bases). Germline V lookup: CDR1 SGHRS, CDR2 YFSETQ. This CDR3 comprises 15 residues. V dropped 3 bases and J dropped 4 bases, with 16 bases sitting between them. CDR3 bases: TGCGCCAGCAGCTCTTGGACAGCAATCGGAGAGACCCAGTACTTC. Translated, it gives CASSSWTAIGETQYF.

The CDR3: CASSPTQGVYTEAFF. Written as DNA, the CDR3 is TGTGCCAGCAGCCCCACACAGGGGGTGTACACTGAAGCTTTCTTT. This chain connects TRBV2 to TRBJ1-1; 8 nucleotides match TRBD1. CDR1 and CDR2 from the germline V gene are SNHLY and FYNNEI. The junction had 9 bases not matched to a gene; V was cut back by 6 bases and J by 3 bases. The CDR3 loop spans 15 amino acids.

The chain carries TRBV7-8 and TRBJ2-7; 13 bases are a match to TRBD2. V gave up 5 bases and J gave up 3 bases; unmatched junction bases: 7. This CDR3 is built from 16 residues. Germline V gene data show CDR1 as SGHVS and CDR2 as FQNEAQ. The CDR3 sequence: CASSRRGLAGLYEQYF. CDR3 nucleotides: TGTGCCAGCAGCCGACGGGGACTAGCGGGACTCTACGAGCAGTACTTC.

V gene TRBV9 combines with J gene TRBJ1-1; weak D call: TRBD1 (5 bases). Germline CDR1 is SGDLS and CDR2 is YYNGEE. This CDR3 region has 12 residues. V was clipped by 0 bases and J by 11 bases, with 11 bases between them. For the CDR3, the DNA is TGTGCCAGCAGCGTAGAAGGCAGGGAGGCTTTCTTT. Its protein is CASSVEGREAFF.

V and J are TRBV9 and TRBJ1-2, with 9 positions matching TRBD1. The CDR3 is 15 amino acids. In germline, CDR1 is SGDLS, CDR2 YYNGEE. J gave up 6 bases and V 3 bases, and 9 bases lay outside the gene matches. The CDR3 is CASSETGGGTNGYTF. The CDR3 DNA reads TGTGCCAGCAGCGAGACAGGGGGTGGGACTAATGGCTACACCTTC.

J is TRBJ2-5 and V is TRBV11-2, with 13 bases lining up with TRBD2. Germline CDR1 SGHAT, CDR2 FQNNGV. With 3 bases clipped from V and 4 bases from J, the junction kept 2 bases outside the gene matches. The CDR3 is 15 amino acids. The CDR3: CASSFGLAGAETQYF. CDR3 sequence (DNA): TGTGCCAGCAGCTTTGGACTAGCGGGGGCAGAGACCCAGTACTTC.